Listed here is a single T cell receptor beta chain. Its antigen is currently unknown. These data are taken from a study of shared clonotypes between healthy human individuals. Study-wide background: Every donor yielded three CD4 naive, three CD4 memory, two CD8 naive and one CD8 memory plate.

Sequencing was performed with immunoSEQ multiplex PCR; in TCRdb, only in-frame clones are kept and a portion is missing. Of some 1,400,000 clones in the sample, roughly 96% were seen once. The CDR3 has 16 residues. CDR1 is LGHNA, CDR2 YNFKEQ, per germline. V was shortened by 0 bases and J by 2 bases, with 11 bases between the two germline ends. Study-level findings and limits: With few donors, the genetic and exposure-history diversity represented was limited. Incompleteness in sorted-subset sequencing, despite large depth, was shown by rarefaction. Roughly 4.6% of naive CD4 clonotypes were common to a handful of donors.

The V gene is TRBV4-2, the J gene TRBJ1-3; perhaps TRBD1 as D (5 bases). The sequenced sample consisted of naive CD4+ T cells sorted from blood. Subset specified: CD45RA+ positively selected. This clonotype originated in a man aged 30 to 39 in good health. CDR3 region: CASSQDGGVPGNTIYF. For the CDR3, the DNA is TGTGCCAGCAGCCAAGATGGGGGGGTTCCTGGAAACACCATATATTTT.